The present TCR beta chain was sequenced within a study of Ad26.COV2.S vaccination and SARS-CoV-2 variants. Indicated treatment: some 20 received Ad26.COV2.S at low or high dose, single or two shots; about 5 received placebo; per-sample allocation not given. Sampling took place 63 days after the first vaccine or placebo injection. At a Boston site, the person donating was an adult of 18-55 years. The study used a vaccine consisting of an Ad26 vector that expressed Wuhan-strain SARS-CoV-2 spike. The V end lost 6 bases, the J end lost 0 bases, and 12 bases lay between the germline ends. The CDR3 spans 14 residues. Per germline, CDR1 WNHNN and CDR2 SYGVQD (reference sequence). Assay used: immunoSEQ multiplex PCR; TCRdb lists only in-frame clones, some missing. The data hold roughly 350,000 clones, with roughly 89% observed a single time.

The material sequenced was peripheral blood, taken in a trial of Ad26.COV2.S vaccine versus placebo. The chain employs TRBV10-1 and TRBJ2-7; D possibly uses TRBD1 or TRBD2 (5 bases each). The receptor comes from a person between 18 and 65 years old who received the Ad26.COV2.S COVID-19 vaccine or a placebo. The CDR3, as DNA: TGCGCCAGCAGCGGGGACCGATCCTCCTACGAGCAGTACTTC. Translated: CASSGDRSSYEQYF.